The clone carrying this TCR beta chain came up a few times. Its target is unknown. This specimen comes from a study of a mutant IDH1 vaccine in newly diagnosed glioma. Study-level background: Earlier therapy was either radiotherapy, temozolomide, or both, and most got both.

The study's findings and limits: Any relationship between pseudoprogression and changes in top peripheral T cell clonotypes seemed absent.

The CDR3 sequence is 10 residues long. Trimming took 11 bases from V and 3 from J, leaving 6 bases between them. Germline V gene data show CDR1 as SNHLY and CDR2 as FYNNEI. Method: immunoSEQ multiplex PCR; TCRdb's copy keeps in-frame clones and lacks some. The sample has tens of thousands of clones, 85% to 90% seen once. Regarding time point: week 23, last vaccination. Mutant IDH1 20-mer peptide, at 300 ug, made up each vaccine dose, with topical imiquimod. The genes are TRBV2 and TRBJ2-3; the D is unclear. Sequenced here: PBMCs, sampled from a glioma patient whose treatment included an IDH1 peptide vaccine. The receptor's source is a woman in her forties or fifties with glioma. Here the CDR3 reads CAVETDTQYF. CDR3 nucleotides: TGTGCCGTTGAAACAGATACGCAGTATTTT. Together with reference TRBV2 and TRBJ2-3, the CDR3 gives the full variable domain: EPEVTQTPSHQVTQMGQEVILRCVPISNHLYFYWYRQILGQKVEFLVSFYNNEISEKSEIFDDQFSVERPDGSNFTLKIRSTKLEDSAMYFCAVETDTQYFGPGTRLTVL.